Presented here are 25 T cell receptor beta chains from one specimen sequenced in a study of graft-versus-host responses after intestinal transplantation. Intraepithelial lymphocytes and lamina propria lymphocytes were released through processing of graft tissue. The assay was immunoSEQ multiplex PCR, and TCRdb's table has in-frame clones only and misses some. The sample consists of about 22,000 clones, around 78% of them appearing once. This specimen was ileum tissue, taken 12 days after intestinal transplant. All receptors derive from a human patient who received an intestinal transplant, so some T cells may come from the graft donor.

The V call is TRBV15, the J call TRBJ1-5; possible D gene TRBD1, 6 bases. Germline CDR1 reads LNHNV; CDR2 reads YYDKDF (reference sequence). This CDR3 region has 15 residues. V shed 5 bases and J shed 5 bases, with 16 bases lying between them. The CDR3 bases are TGTGCCACCAGCTCAACAGTGACAGGCGATCAGCCCCAGCATTTT. Residues: CATSSTVTGDQPQHF.

J is TRBJ2-5 and V is TRBV5-4, with 8 bases matching TRBD2. Unmatched junction bases numbered 5, after V lost 5 bases and J lost 2 bases. Germline CDR1 reads SGHNT; CDR2 reads YYREEE (reference sequence). This CDR3 has 14 residues. This CDR3 reads CASSPGGGQETQYF. The CDR3 DNA reads TGTGCCAGCAGTCCGGGGGGGGGACAAGAGACCCAGTACTTC.

This sequence joins TRBV23-1 and TRBJ2-5; no clear D gene. TRBV23-1 is assigned to the ORF class and has an uncertain function. This CDR3 region has 13 residues. The ends were cut back, 2 bases at V and 3 bases at J, with 7 bases in the middle. DNA for the CDR3: TGCGCCAGCAGTCAAAACTCCGAAGAGACCCAGTACTTC. As protein: CASSQNSEETQYF.

The chain links TRBV6-6 to TRBJ1-3; D not certain. The V gene lost 2 bases and the J gene lost 1 base, with 6 bases spanning the gap. Germline V gives CDR1 MNHNY, CDR2 SVGAGI (reference sequence). The CDR3 loop spans 14 amino acids. CDR3 sequence: CASSYAVSGNTIYF. Here the CDR3 DNA reads TGTGCCAGCAGTTACGCAGTTTCTGGAAACACCATATATTTT.

The chain is built from TRBV5-1 and TRBJ2-3; D is ambiguous. Looked up from germline, CDR1 is SGHRS and CDR2 is YFSETQ. The CDR3 has 15 residues. V was pared by 1 base and J by 0 bases, with 9 bases between. CDR3 loop: CASSLTAPSTDTQYF. The CDR3 DNA reads TGCGCCAGCAGCTTGACAGCCCCTAGCACAGATACGCAGTATTTT. Complete variable domain (other parts from reference TRBV5-1 and TRBJ2-3): KAGVTQTPRYLIKTRGQQVTLSCSPISGHRSVSWYQQTPGQGLQFLFEYFSETQRNKGNFPGRFSGRQFSNSRSEMNVSTLELGDSALYLCASSLTAPSTDTQYFGPGTRLTVL.

V and J are TRBV5-1 and TRBJ2-5, with D perhaps TRBD2 (6 bases). From germline, CDR1 is SGHRS and CDR2 YFSETQ. This CDR3 region has 13 residues. V was clipped by 3 bases and J by 2 bases, with 8 bases between them. The CDR3 is CASSSGLQETQYF. CDR3 nucleotides: TGCGCCAGCAGCTCGGGACTGCAAGAGACCCAGTACTTC.

The gene calls are TRBV11-2 and TRBJ2-7; 8 bases are shared with TRBD1. V lost 5 bases and J lost 5; bases outside the gene matches: 8. The CDR3 loop spans 14 amino acids. CDR1 is SGHAT, CDR2 FQNNGV, per germline. The CDR3 loop reads CASSSTGGANEQYF. The CDR3 coding sequence is TGTGCCAGCAGCAGCACAGGGGGAGCTAACGAGCAGTACTTC. The full variable domain, with the rest looked up from reference TRBV11-2 and TRBJ2-7, is EAGVAQSPRYKIIEKRQSVAFWCNPISGHATLYWYQQILGQGPKLLIQFQNNGVVDDSQLPKDRFSAERLKGVDSTLKIQPAKLEDSAVYLCASSSTGGANEQYFGPGTRLTVT.

This clone appeared once. The chain recombines TRBV10-3 with TRBJ2-3; TRBD2 agrees at 10 bases. The V gene's germline CDR1 is ENHRY and CDR2 SYGVKD. V gave up 10 bases and J gave up 2 bases; unmatched junction bases: 3. The CDR3 totals 13 residues. The CDR3 sequence: CANSGGATDTQYF. The CDR3, as DNA: TGTGCCAACAGCGGGGGGGCCACAGATACGCAGTATTTT.

The chain has TRBV7-2 and TRBJ1-1; D not certain. Germline assignment: CDR1 SGHTA and CDR2 FQGNSA. Trimming took 1 base from V and 6 from J, leaving 12 bases between them. This CDR3 contains 14 residues. Written as DNA, the CDR3 is TGTGCCAGCAGCTTAGGACGTGGGAGATCTGAAGCTTTCTTT. Its translation is CASSLGRGRSEAFF.

The chain has TRBV5-1 and TRBJ1-2, with D uncertain. Germline CDR1 and CDR2: SGHRS and YFSETQ. The length of the CDR3 is 13 residues. V lost 0 bases to trimming and J lost 3 bases, with 6 bases between them. The chain's CDR3 is CASSLGRDYGYTF. The CDR3 DNA sequence: TGCGCCAGCAGCTTGGGCCGGGACTATGGCTACACCTTC.

This clone occurred a few times. The V gene is TRBV29-1, the J gene TRBJ2-7; D is ambiguous. CDR1 SQVTM and CDR2 ANQGSEA come from the germline V gene. This CDR3 spans 12 amino acids. Trimming shortened V by 1 base and J by 0 bases, and 4 bases separated the two germline ends. CDR3 coding DNA: TGCAGCGTTGAAGGGAGCTCCTACGAGCAGTACTTC. Translating gives CSVEGSSYEQYF.

V and J are TRBV9 and TRBJ2-1; tentatively, D is TRBD2 (5 bases). V was trimmed by 2 bases and J by 4 bases, leaving 16 bases between them. The CDR3 covers 16 residues. Germline V gene data show CDR1 as SGDLS and CDR2 as YYNGEE. CDR3 nucleotides: TGTGCCAGCAGCGTGGGTGGCGGGTACACGTACAATGAGCAGTTCTTC. Protein: CASSVGGGYTYNEQFF.

This chain uses TRBV30 with TRBJ2-1; the match to TRBD1 covers 8 bases. This CDR3 is 12 amino acids long. The germline gives CDR1 GTSNPN, CDR2 SVGIG (reference sequence). Unmatched junction bases numbered 6, after V lost 5 bases and J lost 9 bases. The CDR3 DNA follows: TGTGCCTGGGACCAGGGGGCGGGTGAGCAGTTCTTC. Protein product: CAWDQGAGEQFF.

The V and J genes are TRBV20-1 and TRBJ1-1; unclear D gene. The CDR3 extends over 11 amino acids. Germline V gene lookup returns CDR1 DFQATT and CDR2 SNEGSKA (reference sequence). Trimming took off 0 bases at V and 8 bases at J, with 7 bases between the two ends. The CDR3 DNA reads as TGCAGTGCTAGAGATCGGGTGGAAGCTTTCTTT. Protein sequence: CSARDRVEAFF.

This clone appeared a few times. The gene calls are TRBV7-2 and TRBJ2-3, with D maybe TRBD2 (7 bases). This CDR3 contains 14 residues. Germline V gene data show CDR1 as SGHTA and CDR2 as FQGNSA. V was trimmed by 5 bases and J by 4 bases, leaving 13 bases between them. This CDR3 reads CASSRGGAADTQYF. The CDR3 coding sequence is TGTGCCAGCAGCCGTGGGGGGGCAGCAGATACGCAGTATTTT. Full variable domain (missing parts from reference TRBV7-2 and TRBJ2-3): GAGVSQSPSNKVTEKGKDVELRCDPISGHTALYWYRQSLGQGLEFLIYFQGNSAPDKSGLPSDRFSAERTGGSVSTLTIQRTQQEDSAVYLCASSRGGAADTQYFGPGTRLTVL.

The chain joins TRBV18 to TRBJ1-2; D is ambiguous. V shed 2 bases and J shed 0 bases, with 10 bases lying between them. The CDR3 runs to 15 residues. CDR1 and CDR2 from the germline V gene are KGHSH and LQKENI. CDR3 in amino acids: CASSPSSLPNYGYTF. The CDR3 nucleotides read TGTGCCAGCTCACCATCATCACTTCCTAACTATGGCTACACCTTC.

This sequence joins TRBV4-1 and TRBJ1-6, with D perhaps TRBD1 (5 bases). V was cut by 0 bases and J by 7 bases, with 7 bases left in between. The V gene's germline CDR1 is MGHRA and CDR2 YSYEKL. This CDR3 contains 14 residues. Written as DNA, the CDR3 is TGCGCCAGCAGCCAAGAACGGGGGAATTCACCCCTCCACTTT. This encodes CASSQERGNSPLHF.

This clone was observed once. This chain uses TRBV23-1 with TRBJ1-4; no reliable D call. TRBV23-1 is reported as an ORF; its role is uncertain. V lost 2 bases, J lost 0 bases, and 4 bases lay in between. The CDR3 sequence is 14 residues long. CDR3 residues: CASSQPSTNEKLFF. CDR3 nucleotides: TGCGCCAGCAGTCAACCTTCAACTAATGAAAAACTGTTTTTT.

The J gene is TRBJ1-1, the V gene TRBV7-9; the D is unclear. CDR1 SEHNR and CDR2 FQNEAQ come from the germline V gene (reference sequence). With 5 bases removed from V and 4 bases from J, the gap between germline ends came to 11 bases. The CDR3 length is 13 residues. Written as DNA, the CDR3 is TGTGCCAGCAGCCCCAGCGCGTCCACTGAAGCTTTCTTT. It is translated as CASSPSASTEAFF.

V is TRBV7-9 and J is TRBJ2-2; TRBD2 matches at 13 bases. There are 18 residues in the CDR3. Germline CDR1 reads SEHNR; CDR2 reads FQNEAQ (reference sequence). With V trimmed by 8 bases and J by 4 bases, 13 bases remained unmatched. This chain's CDR3 is CASPFLTSGRGGTGELFF. The CDR3 DNA is TGTGCCAGCCCCTTTTTAACTAGCGGGAGGGGGGGCACCGGGGAGCTGTTTTTT.

By share, this clone ranks as medium-sized. This chain connects TRBV6-5 to TRBJ2-7; D is perhaps TRBD2 (5 bases). This CDR3 has 14 residues. Trimming shortened V by 3 bases and J by 2 bases, and 11 bases separated the two germline ends. Germline V CDR1 and CDR2: MNHEY, SVGAGI. CDR3 bases: TGTGCCAGCAGTTATGGTGAGGGAACCTACGAGCAGTACTTC. The encoded protein is CASSYGEGTYEQYF.

This clone has more than one count but fewer than ten. Here the CDR3 reads CASGDYKVYNEQFF. The CDR3 nucleotides read TGTGCCAGCGGGGACTACAAGGTTTACAATGAGCAGTTCTTC. The chain carries TRBV7-9 and TRBJ2-1; 7 bases fit TRBD2. CDR3 length: 14 amino acids. The V and J ends lost 8 bases and 4 bases, in that order; junction bases with no gene match: 8. Germline CDR1 and CDR2: SEHNR and FQNEAQ (reference sequence).

The V call is TRBV9, the J call TRBJ1-1; 10 bases line up with TRBD1. This CDR3 contains 16 residues. Germline values: CDR1 SGDLS, CDR2 YYNGEE. V was clipped by 4 bases and J by 1 base; unmatched bases: 7. The CDR3 here is CASSQSRQGANTEAFF. CDR3 DNA: TGTGCCAGCAGCCAATCTAGACAGGGGGCGAACACTGAAGCTTTCTTT. The variable domain in full, with the rest retrieved from reference TRBV9 and TRBJ1-1, is DSGVTQTPKHLITATGQRVTLRCSPRSGDLSVYWYQQSLDQGLQFLIQYYNGEERAKGNILERFSAQQFPDLHSELNLSSLELGDSALYFCASSQSRQGANTEAFFGQGTRLTVV.

This chain joins TRBV7-2 and TRBJ2-5; 13 bases agree with TRBD2. Germline lookup yields CDR1 SGHTA and CDR2 FQGNSA. After removal of 5 bases from V and 3 bases from J, the junction contained 9 bases not matched to a gene. The CDR3 extends over 17 amino acids. As DNA, the CDR3 is TGTGCCAGCAGCCCCCGGACTAGCGGGAGTAGGAAAGAGACCCAGTACTTC. Protein product: CASSPRTSGSRKETQYF.

V and J are TRBV21-1 and TRBJ2-6; the table's D call of TRBD1 was not tested on the DNA. TRBV21-1 is a known pseudogene. The CDR3 consists of 18 residues. The CDR3 region has the DNA TGTGCCAGCAGCGAACAGGGATGGGGGAGCTCTGGGGCCAACGTCCTGACTTTC. Protein product: CASSEQGWGSSGANVLTF.